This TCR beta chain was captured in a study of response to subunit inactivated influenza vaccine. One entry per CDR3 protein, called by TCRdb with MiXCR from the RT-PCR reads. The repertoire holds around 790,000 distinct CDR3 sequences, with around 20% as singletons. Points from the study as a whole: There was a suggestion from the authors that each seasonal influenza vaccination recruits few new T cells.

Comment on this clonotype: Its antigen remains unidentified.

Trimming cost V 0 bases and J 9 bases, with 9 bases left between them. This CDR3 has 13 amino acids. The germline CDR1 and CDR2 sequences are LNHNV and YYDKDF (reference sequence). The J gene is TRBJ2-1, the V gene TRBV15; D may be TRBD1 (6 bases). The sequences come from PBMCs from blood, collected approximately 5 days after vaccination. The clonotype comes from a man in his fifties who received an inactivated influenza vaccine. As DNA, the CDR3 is TGTGCCACCAGCAGAGATTGGGGGCCTGAGCAGTTCTTC. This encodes CATSRDWGPEQFF.